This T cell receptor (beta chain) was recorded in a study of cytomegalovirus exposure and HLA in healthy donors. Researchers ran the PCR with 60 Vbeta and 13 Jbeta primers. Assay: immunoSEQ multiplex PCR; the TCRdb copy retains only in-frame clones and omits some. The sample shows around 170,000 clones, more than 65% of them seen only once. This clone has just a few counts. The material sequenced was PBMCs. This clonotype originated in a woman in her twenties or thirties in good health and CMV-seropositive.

The CDR3 DNA sequence: TGTGCCAGCAGCTTGACAGGGGTGGTGGAGACCCAGTACTTC. Its protein is CASSLTGVVETQYF. The chain uses TRBV11-1 and TRBJ2-5; TRBD1 agrees at 8 bases. In germline, CDR1 is SGHAT, CDR2 FQDESV (reference sequence). There are 14 residues in the CDR3. Trimming removed 3 bases from V and 5 bases from J; junction bases left unmatched: 5.